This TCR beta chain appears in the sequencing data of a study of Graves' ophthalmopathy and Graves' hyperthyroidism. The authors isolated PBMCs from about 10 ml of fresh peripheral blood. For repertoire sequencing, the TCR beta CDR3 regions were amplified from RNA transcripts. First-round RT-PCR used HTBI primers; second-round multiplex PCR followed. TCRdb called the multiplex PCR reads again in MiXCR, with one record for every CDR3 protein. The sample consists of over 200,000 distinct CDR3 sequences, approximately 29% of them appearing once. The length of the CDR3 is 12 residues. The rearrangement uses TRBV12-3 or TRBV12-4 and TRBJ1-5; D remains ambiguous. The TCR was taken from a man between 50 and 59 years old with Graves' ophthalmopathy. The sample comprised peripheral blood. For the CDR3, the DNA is TGTGGCCACAATCCTAGCAATCAGCCCCAGCATTTT. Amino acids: CGHNPSNQPQHF.